This entry lists 20 T cell receptor beta chains sequenced from one sample in a study of control samples from healthy donors and cancer patients. Only in-frame clones appear in the TCRdb table, and some are missing; sequencing was by immunoSEQ multiplex PCR. The sample has about 160,000 clones; roughly 94% are singletons. Specimen: PBMCs. The source of these receptors is a man in his 60s with colorectal cancer.

This clone has just a few counts. DNA for the CDR3: TGCGCCAGCAGCCTGAAAGGGAGCACTGAAGCTTTCTTT. This translates into CASSLKGSTEAFF. The J gene is TRBJ1-1, the V gene TRBV4-1; D remains unclear. CDR1 and CDR2 (germline): MGHRA, YSYEKL. The CDR3 length is 13 residues. Trimming shortened V by 4 bases and J by 4 bases, and 10 bases separated the two germline ends.

This clone has just one count. For the CDR3, the DNA is TGTGCCAGCAGCTCCGACGGCCCTAATTCACCCCTCCACTTT. Encoded protein: CASSSDGPNSPLHF. J is TRBJ1-6 and V is TRBV11-3; no clear D gene. Germline-derived CDR1 and CDR2 are SGHNT and YENEEA. V was shortened by 4 bases and J by 6 bases, with 10 bases between the two germline ends. The CDR3 loop spans 14 amino acids.

V and J are TRBV19 and TRBJ2-2, with 7 bases matching TRBD2. The CDR3 loop spans 15 amino acids. V lost 6 bases to trimming and J lost 8 bases; unmatched junction nucleotides: 12. Looked up from germline, CDR1 is LNHDA and CDR2 is SQIVND (reference sequence). The CDR3 DNA is TGTGCCAGTAGACATCCTTTGACTAGCCTAGGGGAGCTGTTTTTT. It is translated as CASRHPLTSLGELFF. The full variable domain, in which reference TRBV19 and TRBJ2-2 provide the parts outside the CDR3, is DGGITQSPKYLFRKEGQNVTLSCEQNLNHDAMYWYRQDPGQGLRLIYYSQIVNDFQKGDIAEGYSVSREKKESFPLTVTSAQKNPTAFYLCASRHPLTSLGELFFGEGSRLTVL.

This clone is a singleton in its sample. V is TRBV5-8 and J is TRBJ1-1; the D gene is possibly TRBD1 (5 bases). Germline values: CDR1 SGHTS, CDR2 YDEGEE. The V gene lost 2 bases and the J gene lost 1 base, with 9 bases spanning the gap. CDR3 length equals 14 residues. The CDR3 loop reads CASSFRVWNTEAFF. In DNA form, the CDR3 reads TGTGCCAGCAGCTTCAGGGTATGGAACACTGAAGCTTTCTTT.

The rearrangement links TRBV6-5 to TRBJ2-1; TRBD1 aligns across 8 bases. This CDR3 region has 14 residues. Germline values: CDR1 MNHEY, CDR2 SVGAGI. V lost 6 bases, J lost 5 bases, and 6 bases stayed unmatched. CDR3 nucleotides: TGTGCCAGCAGCTACAACAGGGGGAACAATGAGCAGTTCTTC. Translating it yields CASSYNRGNNEQFF.

The chain links TRBV4-1 to TRBJ1-1; D unresolved. CDR1 is MGHRA and CDR2 is YSYEKL in the germline V gene. Deletions cut 3 bases from V and 0 bases from J, with 11 bases between. CDR3 length equals 15 residues. The CDR3 DNA is TGCGCCAGCAGCCACCCCCTCCGGCTGAACACTGAAGCTTTCTTT. It encodes CASSHPLRLNTEAFF.

This chain joins TRBV9 and TRBJ1-4; no clear D. Germline loops: CDR1 SGDLS, CDR2 YYNGEE. Between the trimmed V and J ends, which lost 4 bases and 0 bases, there was a span of 13 bases. This CDR3 is 16 amino acids long. CDR3 in amino acids: CASSPSPAATNEKLFF. For the CDR3, the DNA is TGTGCCAGCAGCCCCTCTCCGGCCGCAACTAATGAAAAACTGTTTTTT.

This clone was seen only a few times. In the same sample, other DNA sequences code for this CDR3. The chain employs TRBV19 and TRBJ1-1; D is undetermined. The CDR3 is 12 residues long. The germline V gene encodes CDR1 LNHDA and CDR2 SQIVND (reference sequence). V was shortened by 3 bases and J by 4 bases, with 6 bases between the two germline ends. The CDR3 nucleotides are TGTGCCAGTAGTATTGGGCCCACTGAAGCTTTCTTT. It specifies CASSIGPTEAFF. Supplemented by reference TRBV19 and TRBJ1-1, the full variable domain reads DGGITQSPKYLFRKEGQNVTLSCEQNLNHDAMYWYRQDPGQGLRLIYYSQIVNDFQKGDIAEGYSVSREKKESFPLTVTSAQKNPTAFYLCASSIGPTEAFFGQGTRLTVV.

The chain employs TRBV2 and TRBJ1-5; no clear D gene. The CDR3 is 15 residues long. Germline V gene lookup returns CDR1 SNHLY and CDR2 FYNNEI. Trimming left V 4 bases short and J 0 bases short, with 10 bases between. CDR3 loop: CASSGSPVSNQPQHF. The CDR3 DNA reads TGTGCCAGCAGTGGCAGCCCGGTTAGCAATCAGCCCCAGCATTTT.

The chain couples TRBV25-1 to TRBJ2-3; no reliable D call. The V end lost 1 base, the J end lost 5 bases, and 13 bases lay between the germline ends. The germline gives CDR1 MGHDK, CDR2 SYGVNS. The CDR3 runs 15 residues. The CDR3 spells CASSESTDPIDTQYF. CDR3 nucleotide sequence: TGTGCCAGCAGTGAATCTACGGACCCGATAGATACGCAGTATTTT.

The rearrangement joins TRBV7-2 to TRBJ2-7; D unresolved. The CDR3 totals 14 residues. Trimming stripped 1 base from V and 0 bases from J, with 7 bases between. Germline values: CDR1 SGHTA, CDR2 FQGNSA. CDR3 region: CASSLVESSYEQYF. The CDR3 DNA sequence: TGTGCCAGCAGCTTAGTGGAGAGCTCCTACGAGCAGTACTTC.

The chain combines TRBV7-9 with TRBJ1-1, with D perhaps TRBD1 (5 bases). V lost 5 bases and J 3 bases, leaving 10 bases between the germline ends. This CDR3 comprises 13 residues. Looked up from germline, CDR1 is SEHNR and CDR2 is FQNEAQ (reference sequence). CDR3 loop: CASSLRGDTEAFF. CDR3 DNA sequence: TGTGCCAGCAGCCTAAGGGGTGACACTGAAGCTTTCTTT. Looking up the rest from reference TRBV7-9 and TRBJ1-1 gives the full variable domain: DTGVSQNPRHKITKRGQNVTFRCDPISEHNRLYWYRQTLGQGPEFLTYFQNEAQLEKSRLLSDRFSAERPKGSFSTLEIQRTEQGDSAMYLCASSLRGDTEAFFGQGTRLTVV.

The chain has TRBV27 and TRBJ2-5; D tentatively reads TRBD1 or TRBD2 (5 bases each). V lost 6 bases and J 5 bases, leaving 25 bases between the germline ends. Germline V gives CDR1 MNHEY, CDR2 SMNVEV (reference sequence). CDR3 length: 17 amino acids. The CDR3 spells CASRSFPGTSKGETQYF. CDR3 DNA: TGTGCCAGCAGGAGTTTCCCAGGGACGTCCAAGGGGGAGACCCAGTACTTC.

This clone came up once. V usage is TRBV5-1 and J usage is TRBJ1-6, with D uncertain. In germline, CDR1 is SGHRS, CDR2 YFSETQ. With 0 bases removed from V and 7 bases from J, the gap between germline ends came to 11 bases. The CDR3 is 15 residues long. The CDR3 loop is CASSLGGEGNSPLHF. The CDR3, as DNA: TGCGCCAGCAGCTTGGGGGGTGAGGGAAATTCACCCCTCCACTTT.

V usage is TRBV10-3 and J usage is TRBJ2-3; either TRBD1 or TRBD2 may fit D (6 bases each). The germline V and J ends were trimmed by 7 bases and 4 bases, with 15 bases remaining between them. CDR1 is ENHRY, CDR2 SYGVKD, per germline. This CDR3 has 14 residues. The CDR3 bases are TGTGCCATCACGAGGGGGGAAAGGGCAGATACGCAGTATTTT. Translating it yields CAITRGERADTQYF.

This chain uses TRBV6-5 with TRBJ2-2, with TRBD1 matching 7 bases. V shed 8 bases and J 0 bases; nucleotides not matched to a gene: 3. Germline values: CDR1 MNHEY, CDR2 SVGAGI. This CDR3 is 14 amino acids long. CDR3 loop: CASAQGANTGELFF. The DNA for the CDR3 is TGTGCCAGCGCGCAGGGGGCGAACACCGGGGAGCTGTTTTTT.

The V gene is TRBV19, the J gene TRBJ2-1, with TRBD1 as a possible D gene (7 bases). The CDR3 length is 15 residues. Per germline, CDR1 LNHDA and CDR2 SQIVND (reference sequence). V lost 1 base to trimming and J lost 10 bases, with 17 bases between them. CDR3 bases: TGTGCCAGTAGTATAGGTCAGGGGGGTCGGTGGGAGCAGTTCTTC. Residues: CASSIGQGGRWEQFF.

V usage is TRBV11-2 and J usage is TRBJ1-5; D may be TRBD1 (6 bases). Germline V gene sequence: CDR1 SGHAT, CDR2 FQNNGV. Trimming shortened V by 1 base and J by 5 bases, and 12 bases separated the two germline ends. The CDR3 is 15 amino acids. CDR3 nucleotides: TGTGCCAGCAGCTTAGCCGGGGGGCCGCATCAGCCCCAGCATTTT. Translation gives CASSLAGGPHQPQHF.

The chain joins TRBV19 to TRBJ1-1; a weak D match, TRBD1 (5 bases). V lost 6 bases, J lost 7 bases, and 12 bases lay in between. The V gene's germline CDR1 is LNHDA and CDR2 SQIVND (reference sequence). This CDR3 comprises 12 residues. CDR3 nucleotides: TGTGCCAGTAGCTTCAGGGATAGTGAAGCTTTCTTT. It codes for CASSFRDSEAFF.

The chain has TRBV5-1 and TRBJ1-2; no clear D gene. V lost 0 bases, J lost 3 bases, and 3 bases lay in between. Germline loops: CDR1 SGHRS, CDR2 YFSETQ. This CDR3 has 12 residues. The CDR3 reads CASSLGDYGYTF. CDR3 coding DNA: TGCGCCAGCAGCTTGGGAGACTATGGCTACACCTTC. The complete variable domain, with remaining parts taken from reference TRBV5-1 and TRBJ1-2, reads KAGVTQTPRYLIKTRGQQVTLSCSPISGHRSVSWYQQTPGQGLQFLFEYFSETQRNKGNFPGRFSGRQFSNSRSEMNVSTLELGDSALYLCASSLGDYGYTFGSGTRLTVV.